This T cell receptor beta chain was recorded in a study of blood T cell repertoires in COVID-19. The Seattle patients, enrolled during active infection, were followed longitudinally. Trimming took 8 bases from V and 4 from J; bases not matched to a gene: 8. Germline-derived CDR1 and CDR2 are WNHNN and SYGVQD (reference sequence). The CDR3 is 13 amino acids. Sequencing was performed with immunoSEQ multiplex PCR; in TCRdb, only in-frame clones are kept and a portion is missing. This sample has more than 85,000 clones; 80% to 95% occur once, and the top ten carry less than 2%. This sequence joins TRBV10-1 and TRBJ2-7; TRBD1 matches at 7 bases. The sample comprised peripheral blood. The clonotype was recovered from a woman aged 45-65 years with COVID-19, enrolled during active disease. CDR3 sequence reads: CASFDRVFYEQYF. The CDR3 nucleotides are TGCGCCAGCTTTGACAGGGTATTTTACGAGCAGTACTTC.